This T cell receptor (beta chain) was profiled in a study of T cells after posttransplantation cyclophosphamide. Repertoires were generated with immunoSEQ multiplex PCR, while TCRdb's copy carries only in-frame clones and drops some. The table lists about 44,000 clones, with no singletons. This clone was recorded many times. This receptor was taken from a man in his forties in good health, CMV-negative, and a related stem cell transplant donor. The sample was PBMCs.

The CDR3: CASSYGTMNTEAFF. The CDR3 nucleotides are TGTGCCAGCAGTTATGGCACCATGAACACTGAAGCTTTCTTT. The J gene is TRBJ1-1, the V gene TRBV6-5; D is ambiguous. The CDR3 runs 14 residues. V dropped 3 bases and J dropped 0 bases, with 8 bases sitting between them. The V gene's germline CDR1 is MNHEY and CDR2 SVGAGI.